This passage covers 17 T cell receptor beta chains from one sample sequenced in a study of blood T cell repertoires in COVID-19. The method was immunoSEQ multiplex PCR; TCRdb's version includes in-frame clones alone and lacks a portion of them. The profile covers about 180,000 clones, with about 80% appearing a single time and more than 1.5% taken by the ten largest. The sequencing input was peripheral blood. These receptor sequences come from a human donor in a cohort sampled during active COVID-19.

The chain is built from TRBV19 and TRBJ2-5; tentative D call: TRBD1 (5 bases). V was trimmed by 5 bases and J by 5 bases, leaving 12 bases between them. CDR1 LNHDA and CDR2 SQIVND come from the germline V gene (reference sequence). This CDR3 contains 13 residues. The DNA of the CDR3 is TGTGCCAGTAGTTCGCCAGGGTCTGAGACCCAGTACTTC. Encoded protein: CASSSPGSETQYF.

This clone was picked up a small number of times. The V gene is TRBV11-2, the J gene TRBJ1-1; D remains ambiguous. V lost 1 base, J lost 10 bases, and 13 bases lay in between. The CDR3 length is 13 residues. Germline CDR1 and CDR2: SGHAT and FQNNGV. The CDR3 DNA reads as TGTGCCAGCAGCTTAGGGGAGTGGGGAACAGCTTTCTTT. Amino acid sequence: CASSLGEWGTAFF.

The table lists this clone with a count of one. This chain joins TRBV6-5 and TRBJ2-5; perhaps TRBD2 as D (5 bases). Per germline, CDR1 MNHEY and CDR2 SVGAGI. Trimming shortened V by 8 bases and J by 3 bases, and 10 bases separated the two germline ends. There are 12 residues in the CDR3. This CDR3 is CASGRAEETQYF. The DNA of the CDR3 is TGTGCCAGCGGGCGGGCGGAAGAGACCCAGTACTTC.

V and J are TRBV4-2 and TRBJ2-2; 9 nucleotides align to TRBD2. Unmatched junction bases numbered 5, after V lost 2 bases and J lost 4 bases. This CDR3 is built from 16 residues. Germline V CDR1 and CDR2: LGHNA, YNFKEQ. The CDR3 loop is CASSQKGLASTGELFF. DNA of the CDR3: TGTGCCAGCAGCCAAAAAGGACTAGCGAGCACCGGGGAGCTGTTTTTT.

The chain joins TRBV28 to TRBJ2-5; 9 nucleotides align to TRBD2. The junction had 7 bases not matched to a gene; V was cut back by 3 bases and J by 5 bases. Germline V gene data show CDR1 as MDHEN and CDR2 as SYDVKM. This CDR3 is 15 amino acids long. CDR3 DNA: TGTGCCAGCAGTTTTGGTAGCGGGAGCCGGGAGACCCAGTACTTC. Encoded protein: CASSFGSGSRETQYF.

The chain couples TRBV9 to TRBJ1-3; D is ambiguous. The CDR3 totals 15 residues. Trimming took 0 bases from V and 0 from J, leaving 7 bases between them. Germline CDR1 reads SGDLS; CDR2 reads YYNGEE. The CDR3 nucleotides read TGTGCCAGCAGCGTAGAAACAGACTCTGGAAACACCATATATTTT. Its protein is CASSVETDSGNTIYF.

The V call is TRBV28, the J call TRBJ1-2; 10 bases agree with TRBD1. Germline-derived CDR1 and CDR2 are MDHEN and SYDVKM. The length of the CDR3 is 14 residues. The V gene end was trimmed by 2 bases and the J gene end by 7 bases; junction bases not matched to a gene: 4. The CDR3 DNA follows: TGTGCCAGCAGTTTAACGACAGGGGGCTCTGGCTACACCTTC. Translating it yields CASSLTTGGSGYTF.

The CDR3 protein is CASSGTGGYEQYF. CDR3 coding DNA: TGTGCCAGCAGTGGGACAGGGGGCTACGAGCAGTACTTC. This chain connects TRBV27 to TRBJ2-7, with 11 bases lining up with TRBD1. CDR1 and CDR2 from the germline V gene are MNHEY and SMNVEV (reference sequence). The V gene end was trimmed by 5 bases and the J gene end by 3 bases; junction bases not matched to a gene: 0. The CDR3 is made up of 13 amino acids.

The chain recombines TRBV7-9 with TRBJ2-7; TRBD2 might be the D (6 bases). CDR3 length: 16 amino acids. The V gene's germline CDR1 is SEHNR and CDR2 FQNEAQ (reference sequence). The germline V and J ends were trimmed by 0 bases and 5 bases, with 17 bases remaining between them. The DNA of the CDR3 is TGTGCCAGCAGCTTAGCTTCGGCGGGGAGGCGGCACGAGCAGTACTTC. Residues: CASSLASAGRRHEQYF.

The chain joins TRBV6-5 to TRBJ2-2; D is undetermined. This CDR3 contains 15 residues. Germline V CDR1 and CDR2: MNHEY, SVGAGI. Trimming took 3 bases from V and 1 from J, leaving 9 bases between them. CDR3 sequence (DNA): TGTGCCAGCAGTTATCGTCACGGGAACACCGGGGAGCTGTTTTTT. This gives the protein CASSYRHGNTGELFF.

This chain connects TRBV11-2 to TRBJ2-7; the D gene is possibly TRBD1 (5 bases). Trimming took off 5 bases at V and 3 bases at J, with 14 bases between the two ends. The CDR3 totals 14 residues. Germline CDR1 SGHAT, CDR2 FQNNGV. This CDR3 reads CASSPFDRNYEQYF. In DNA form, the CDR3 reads TGTGCCAGCAGCCCGTTCGACAGAAACTACGAGCAGTACTTC. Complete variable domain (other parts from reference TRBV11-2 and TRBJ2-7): EAGVAQSPRYKIIEKRQSVAFWCNPISGHATLYWYQQILGQGPKLLIQFQNNGVVDDSQLPKDRFSAERLKGVDSTLKIQPAKLEDSAVYLCASSPFDRNYEQYFGPGTRLTVT.

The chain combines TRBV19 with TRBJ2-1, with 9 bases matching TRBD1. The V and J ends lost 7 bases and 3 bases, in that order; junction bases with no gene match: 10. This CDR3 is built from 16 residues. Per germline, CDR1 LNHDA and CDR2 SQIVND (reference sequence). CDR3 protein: CASTFRRGQGYNEQFF. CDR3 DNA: TGTGCCAGTACCTTCAGGCGGGGACAGGGCTACAATGAGCAGTTCTTC.

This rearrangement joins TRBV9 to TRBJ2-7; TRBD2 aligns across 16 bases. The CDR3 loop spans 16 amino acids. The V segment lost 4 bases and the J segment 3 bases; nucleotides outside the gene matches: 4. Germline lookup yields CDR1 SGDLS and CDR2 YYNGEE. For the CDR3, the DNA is TGTGCCAGCAGCTCCGGGACTAGCGGGGGGGGCTACGAGCAGTACTTC. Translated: CASSSGTSGGGYEQYF.

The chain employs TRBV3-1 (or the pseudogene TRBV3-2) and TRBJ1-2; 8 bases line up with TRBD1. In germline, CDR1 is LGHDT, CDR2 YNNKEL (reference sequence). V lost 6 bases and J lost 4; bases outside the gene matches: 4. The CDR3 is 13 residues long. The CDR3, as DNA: TGTGCCAGCAGGGCCCAGGGGGCCTATGGCTACACCTTC. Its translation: CASRAQGAYGYTF.

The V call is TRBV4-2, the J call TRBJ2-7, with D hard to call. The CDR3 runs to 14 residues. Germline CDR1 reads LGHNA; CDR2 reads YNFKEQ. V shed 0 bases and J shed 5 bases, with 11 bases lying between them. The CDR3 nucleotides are TGTGCCAGCAGCCAAGATCCCGGCAGGCACGAGCAGTACTTC. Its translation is CASSQDPGRHEQYF.

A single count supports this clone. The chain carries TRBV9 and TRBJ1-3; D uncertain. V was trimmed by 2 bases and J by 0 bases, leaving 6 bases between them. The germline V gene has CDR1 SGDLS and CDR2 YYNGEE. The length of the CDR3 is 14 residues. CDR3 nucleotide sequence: TGTGCCAGCAGCGTGCAACACTCTGGAAACACCATATATTTT. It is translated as CASSVQHSGNTIYF.

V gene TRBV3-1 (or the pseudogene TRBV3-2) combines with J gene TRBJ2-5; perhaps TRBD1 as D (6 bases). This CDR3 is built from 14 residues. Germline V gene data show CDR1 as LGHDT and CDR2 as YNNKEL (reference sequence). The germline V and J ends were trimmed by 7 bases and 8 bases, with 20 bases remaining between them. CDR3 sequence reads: CASTLKGERGTQYF. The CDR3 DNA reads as TGTGCCAGCACCTTAAAGGGGGAGCGAGGAACCCAGTACTTC.